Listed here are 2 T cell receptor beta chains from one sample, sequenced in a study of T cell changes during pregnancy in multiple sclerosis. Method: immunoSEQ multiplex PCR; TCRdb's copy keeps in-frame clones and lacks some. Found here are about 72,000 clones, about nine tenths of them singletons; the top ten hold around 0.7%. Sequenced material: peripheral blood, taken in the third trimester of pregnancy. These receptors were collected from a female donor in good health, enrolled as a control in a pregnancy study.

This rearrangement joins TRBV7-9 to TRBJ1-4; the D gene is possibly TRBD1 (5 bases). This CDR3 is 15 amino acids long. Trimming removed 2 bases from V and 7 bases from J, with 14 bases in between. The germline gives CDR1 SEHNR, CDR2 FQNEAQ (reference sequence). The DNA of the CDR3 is TGTGCCAGCAGCTTATTGCGGAACGGGGGTGAAAAACTGTTTTTT. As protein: CASSLLRNGGEKLFF. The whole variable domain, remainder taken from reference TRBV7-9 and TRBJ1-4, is DTGVSQNPRHKITKRGQNVTFRCDPISEHNRLYWYRQTLGQGPEFLTYFQNEAQLEKSRLLSDRFSAERPKGSFSTLEIQRTEQGDSAMYLCASSLLRNGGEKLFFGSGTQLSVL.

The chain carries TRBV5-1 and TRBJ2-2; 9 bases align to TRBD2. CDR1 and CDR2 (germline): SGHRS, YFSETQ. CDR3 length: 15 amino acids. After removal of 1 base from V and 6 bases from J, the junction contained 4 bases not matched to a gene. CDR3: CASSLSSGGSGELFF. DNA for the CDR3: TGCGCCAGCAGCTTGAGTAGCGGGGGTTCCGGGGAGCTGTTTTTT.